The clone carrying this TCR beta chain was recorded at least ten times. Its specificity is unknown. The record originates from a study of CD8 T cells in ankylosing spondylitis. Study results and caveats: Disease-linked clones, CD8+, were relatively rare in peripheral blood.

TCRdb called the 5' RACE reads again in MiXCR, with one record for every CDR3 protein. The sample has about 170,000 distinct CDR3 sequences; approximately 20% are singletons. The V gene lost 3 bases and the J gene lost 6 bases, with 9 bases spanning the gap. The CDR3 length is 13 residues. Per the germline V gene, CDR1 is WNHNN and CDR2 is SYGVQD (reference sequence). The sequence derives from a male donor with ankylosing spondylitis or in good health (not recorded which). Sequencing was done on a sample of blood, either unsorted or a sorted T cell fraction (not recorded which). The rearrangement joins TRBV10-1 to TRBJ2-1, with D unclear. CDR3 in DNA: TGCGCCAGCAGTGAAAATAATCCCAATGAGCAGTTCTTC. Residues: CASSENNPNEQFF.